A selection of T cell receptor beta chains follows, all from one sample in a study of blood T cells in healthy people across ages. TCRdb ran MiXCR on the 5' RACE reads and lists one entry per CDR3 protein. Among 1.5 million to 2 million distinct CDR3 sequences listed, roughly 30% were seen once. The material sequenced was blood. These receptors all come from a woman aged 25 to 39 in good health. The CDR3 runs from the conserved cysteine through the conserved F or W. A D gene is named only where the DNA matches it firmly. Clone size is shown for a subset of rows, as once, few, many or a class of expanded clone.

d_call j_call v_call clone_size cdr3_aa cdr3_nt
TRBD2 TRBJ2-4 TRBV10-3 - CAISEGAMGGDEQYF TGTGCCATCAGTGAGGGCGCGATGGGAGGGGATGAGCAGTACTTC
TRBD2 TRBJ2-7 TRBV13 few CASSLREWSYEQYF TGTGCCAGCAGCCTGCGGGAGTGGAGTTACGAGCAGTACTTC
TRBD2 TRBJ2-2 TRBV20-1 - CSAKRGGPGELFF TGCAGTGCGAAGCGGGGGGGACCTGGGGAGCTGTTTTTT
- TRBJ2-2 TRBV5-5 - CASSLVSVNTGELFF TGTGCCAGCAGCTTGGTGTCCGTAAACACCGGGGAGCTGTTTTTT
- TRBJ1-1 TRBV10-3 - CASRSREMNTEAFF TGTGCCTCAAGGTCCCGGGAGATGAACACTGAAGCTTTCTTT
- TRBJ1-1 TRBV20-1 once CSTGSRQNTEAFF TGCAGTACCGGGTCCAGACAGAACACTGAAGCTTTCTTT
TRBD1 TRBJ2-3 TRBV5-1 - CASSHGQGSTDTQYF TGCGCCAGCAGCCATGGACAGGGGAGCACAGATACGCAGTATTTT
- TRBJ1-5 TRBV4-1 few CASSLGDGLNQPQHF TGCGCCAGCAGCCTGGGGGACGGCCTAAATCAGCCCCAGCATTTT
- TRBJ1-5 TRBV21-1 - CASSKGGVYSNQPQHF TGTGCCAGCAGCAAAGGAGGCGTCTATAGCAATCAGCCCCAGCATTTT
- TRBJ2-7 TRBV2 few CASSIQGGGYEQYF TGTGCCAGCAGTATCCAGGGCGGCGGGTACGAGCAGTACTTC
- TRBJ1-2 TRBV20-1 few CSARDAAGLNYGYTF TGCAGTGCTAGAGATGCCGCGGGGCTTAACTATGGCTACACCTTC
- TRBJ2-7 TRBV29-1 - CSVYRDGSYEQYF TGCAGCGTTTATAGGGACGGCTCCTACGAGCAGTACTTC
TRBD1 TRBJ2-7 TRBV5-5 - CASSSDRAHEQYF TGTGCCAGCAGTTCCGACAGGGCCCACGAGCAGTACTTC
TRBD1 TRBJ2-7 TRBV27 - CASRPSGTETYEQYF TGTGCCAGCCGCCCATCCGGGACAGAGACCTACGAGCAGTACTTC
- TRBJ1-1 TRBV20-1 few CSASKVGYTEAFF TGCAGTGCTAGCAAGGTTGGGTACACTGAAGCTTTCTTT
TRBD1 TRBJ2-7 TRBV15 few CATSRAPGQGFYEQYF TGTGCCACCAGCAGAGCTCCCGGACAGGGATTCTACGAGCAGTACTTC
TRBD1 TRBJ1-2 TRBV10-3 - CAISSEQGVYGYTF TGTGCCATCAGTTCGGAACAGGGGGTTTATGGCTACACCTTC